This T cell receptor beta chain is drawn from a study of early stage breast cancer tumors. Findings and limits, study-wide: Most shared enriched TCRB sequences were commonly generated ones.

Trimming took off 5 bases at V and 8 bases at J, with 10 bases between the two ends. The germline V gene has CDR1 LNHDA and CDR2 SQIVND (reference sequence). The CDR3 is 12 amino acids. Method: immunoSEQ multiplex PCR; TCRdb's copy keeps in-frame clones and lacks some. The sample includes approximately 33,000 clones, 70% to 75% of them seen just once. This clone was observed a single time. The target antigen is unknown. V usage is TRBV19 and J usage is TRBJ2-1; D is undetermined. Sequenced material: blood. The sequence came from a person aged 40 to 49 with breast cancer. This CDR3 reads CASSQTGDEQFF. In nucleotides, the CDR3 is TGTGCCAGTAGTCAGACTGGCGATGAGCAGTTCTTC.